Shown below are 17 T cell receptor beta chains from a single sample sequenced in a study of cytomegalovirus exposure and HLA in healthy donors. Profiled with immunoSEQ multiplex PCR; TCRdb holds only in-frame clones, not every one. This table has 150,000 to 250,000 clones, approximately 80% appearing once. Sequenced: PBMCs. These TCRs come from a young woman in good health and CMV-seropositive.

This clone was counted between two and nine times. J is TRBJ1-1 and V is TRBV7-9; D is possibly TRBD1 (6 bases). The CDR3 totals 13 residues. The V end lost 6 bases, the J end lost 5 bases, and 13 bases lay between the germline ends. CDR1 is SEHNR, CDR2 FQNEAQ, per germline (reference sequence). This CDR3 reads CASRDQGGTEAFF. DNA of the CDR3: TGTGCCAGCAGGGACCAAGGGGGAACTGAAGCTTTCTTT.

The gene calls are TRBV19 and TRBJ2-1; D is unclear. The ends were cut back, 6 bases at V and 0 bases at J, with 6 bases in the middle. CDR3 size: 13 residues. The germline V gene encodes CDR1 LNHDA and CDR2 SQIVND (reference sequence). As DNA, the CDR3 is TGTGCCAGTAGGTATAGCTCCTACAATGAGCAGTTCTTC. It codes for CASRYSSYNEQFF.

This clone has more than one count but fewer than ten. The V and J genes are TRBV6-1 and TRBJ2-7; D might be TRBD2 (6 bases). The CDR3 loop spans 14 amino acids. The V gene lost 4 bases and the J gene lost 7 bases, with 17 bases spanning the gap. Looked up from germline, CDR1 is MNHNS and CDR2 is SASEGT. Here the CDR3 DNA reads TGTGCCAGCAGTGGGGGACTCCGGCTAGGGGAGCAGTACTTC. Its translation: CASSGGLRLGEQYF.

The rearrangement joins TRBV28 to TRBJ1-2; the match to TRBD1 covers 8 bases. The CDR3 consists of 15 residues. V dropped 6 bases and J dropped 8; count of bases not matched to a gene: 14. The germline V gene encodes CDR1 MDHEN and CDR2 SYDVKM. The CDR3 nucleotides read TGTGCCAGCAGCTGGGACGGACAGGGAGTCGGCGGCTACACCTTC. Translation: CASSWDGQGVGGYTF.

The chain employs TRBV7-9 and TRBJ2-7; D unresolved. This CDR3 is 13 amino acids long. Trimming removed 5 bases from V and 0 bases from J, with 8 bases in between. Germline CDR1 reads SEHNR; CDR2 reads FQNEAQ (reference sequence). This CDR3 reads CASSPESSYEQYF. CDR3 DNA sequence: TGTGCCAGCAGCCCTGAGAGCTCCTACGAGCAGTACTTC.

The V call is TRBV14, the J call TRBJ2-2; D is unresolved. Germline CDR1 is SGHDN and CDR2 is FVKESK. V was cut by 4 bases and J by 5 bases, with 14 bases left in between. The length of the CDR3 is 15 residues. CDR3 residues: CASSLSLSWTGELFF. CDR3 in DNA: TGTGCCAGCAGCCTGTCCCTAAGTTGGACCGGGGAGCTGTTTTTT.

The CDR3 DNA reads as TGTGCCAGCGGACAGGGACAGGGGGGTTGGTACGAGCAGTACTTC. Translated: CASGQGQGGWYEQYF. The chain uses TRBV9 and TRBJ2-7; 11 bases match TRBD1. Germline lookup yields CDR1 SGDLS and CDR2 YYNGEE. V dropped 7 bases and J dropped 4; count of bases not matched to a gene: 10. The CDR3 covers 15 residues.

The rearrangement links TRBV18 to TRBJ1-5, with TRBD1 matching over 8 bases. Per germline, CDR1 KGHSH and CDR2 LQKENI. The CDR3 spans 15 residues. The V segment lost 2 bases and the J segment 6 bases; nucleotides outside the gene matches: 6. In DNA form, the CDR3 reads TGTGCCAGCTCACCAAGGCAGGGGGCCTTTCAGCCCCAGCATTTT. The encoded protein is CASSPRQGAFQPQHF.

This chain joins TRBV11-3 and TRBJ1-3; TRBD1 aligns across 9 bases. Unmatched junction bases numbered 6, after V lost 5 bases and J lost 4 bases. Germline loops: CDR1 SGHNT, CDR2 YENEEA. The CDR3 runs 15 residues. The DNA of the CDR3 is TGTGCCAGCAGCCCCGGGACAGGGTCAGGAAACACCATATATTTT. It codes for CASSPGTGSGNTIYF.

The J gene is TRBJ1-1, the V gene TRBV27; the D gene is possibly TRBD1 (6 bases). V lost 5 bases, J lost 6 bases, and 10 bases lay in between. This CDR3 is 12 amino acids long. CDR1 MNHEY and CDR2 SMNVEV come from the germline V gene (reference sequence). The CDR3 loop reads CASSATGSEAFF. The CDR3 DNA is TGTGCCAGCAGTGCGACAGGTTCTGAAGCTTTCTTT.

CDR3 sequence reads: CASSYGWGTESYEQYF. Written as DNA, the CDR3 is TGTGCCAGCAGTTACGGTTGGGGGACTGAATCCTACGAGCAGTACTTC. The V and J genes are TRBV6-6 and TRBJ2-7; perhaps TRBD2 as D (6 bases). The V gene's germline CDR1 is MNHNY and CDR2 SVGAGI (reference sequence). V shed 2 bases and J shed 1 base, with 15 bases lying between them. The CDR3 covers 16 residues.

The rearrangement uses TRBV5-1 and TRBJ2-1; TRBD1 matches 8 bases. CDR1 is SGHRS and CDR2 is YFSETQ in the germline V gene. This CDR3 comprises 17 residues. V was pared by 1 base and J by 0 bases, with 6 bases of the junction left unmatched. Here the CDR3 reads CASSLYNTGGSYNEQFF. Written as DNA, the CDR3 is TGCGCCAGCAGCTTGTACAACACAGGGGGCTCCTACAATGAGCAGTTCTTC.

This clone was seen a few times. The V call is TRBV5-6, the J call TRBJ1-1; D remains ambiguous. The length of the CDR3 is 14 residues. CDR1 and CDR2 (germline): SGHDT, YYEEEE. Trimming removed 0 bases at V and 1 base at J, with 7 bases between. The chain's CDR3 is CASSLDSQNTEAFF. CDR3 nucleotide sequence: TGTGCCAGCAGCTTGGACAGTCAGAACACTGAAGCTTTCTTT.

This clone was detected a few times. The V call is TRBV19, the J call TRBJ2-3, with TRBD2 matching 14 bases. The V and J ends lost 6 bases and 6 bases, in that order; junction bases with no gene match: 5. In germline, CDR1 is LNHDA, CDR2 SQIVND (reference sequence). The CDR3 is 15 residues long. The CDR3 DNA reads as TGTGCCAGTAGGAGACTAGCGGGAGGGGTGGATACGCAGTATTTT. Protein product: CASRRLAGGVDTQYF. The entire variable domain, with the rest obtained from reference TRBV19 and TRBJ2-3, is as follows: DGGITQSPKYLFRKEGQNVTLSCEQNLNHDAMYWYRQDPGQGLRLIYYSQIVNDFQKGDIAEGYSVSREKKESFPLTVTSAQKNPTAFYLCASRRLAGGVDTQYFGPGTRLTVL.

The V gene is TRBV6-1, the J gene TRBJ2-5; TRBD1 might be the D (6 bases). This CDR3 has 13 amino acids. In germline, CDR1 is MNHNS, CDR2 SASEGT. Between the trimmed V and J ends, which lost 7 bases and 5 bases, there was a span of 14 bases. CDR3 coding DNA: TGTGCCAGCAAAGGACAGTATTGGGAGACCCAGTACTTC. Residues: CASKGQYWETQYF.

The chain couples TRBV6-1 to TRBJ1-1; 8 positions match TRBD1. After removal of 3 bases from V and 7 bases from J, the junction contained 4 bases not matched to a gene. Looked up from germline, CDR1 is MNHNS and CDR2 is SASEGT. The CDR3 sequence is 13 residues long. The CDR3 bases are TGTGCCAGCAGTGATTGGGGACAGGTTGAAGCTTTCTTT. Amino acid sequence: CASSDWGQVEAFF.

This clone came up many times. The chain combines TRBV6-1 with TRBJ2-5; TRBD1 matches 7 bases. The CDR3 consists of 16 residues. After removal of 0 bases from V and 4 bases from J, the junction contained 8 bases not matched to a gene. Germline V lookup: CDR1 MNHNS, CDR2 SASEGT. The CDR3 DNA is TGTGCCAGCAGTGAAGCCTACAGGGGAGTCCTAGAGACCCAGTACTTC. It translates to CASSEAYRGVLETQYF.